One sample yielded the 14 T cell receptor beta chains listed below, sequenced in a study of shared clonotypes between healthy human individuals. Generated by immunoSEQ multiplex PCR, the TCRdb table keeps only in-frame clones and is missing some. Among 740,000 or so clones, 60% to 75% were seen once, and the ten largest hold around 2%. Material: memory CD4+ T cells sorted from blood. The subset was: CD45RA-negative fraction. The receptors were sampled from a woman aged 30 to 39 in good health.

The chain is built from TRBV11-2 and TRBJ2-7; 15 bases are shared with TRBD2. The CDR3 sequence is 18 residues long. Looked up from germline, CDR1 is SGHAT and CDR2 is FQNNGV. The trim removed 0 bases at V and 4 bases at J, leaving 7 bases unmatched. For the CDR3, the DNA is TGTGCCAGCAGCTTAGATAGGAGGACTAGCGGGAGGGCGTACGAGCAGTACTTC. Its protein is CASSLDRRTSGRAYEQYF.

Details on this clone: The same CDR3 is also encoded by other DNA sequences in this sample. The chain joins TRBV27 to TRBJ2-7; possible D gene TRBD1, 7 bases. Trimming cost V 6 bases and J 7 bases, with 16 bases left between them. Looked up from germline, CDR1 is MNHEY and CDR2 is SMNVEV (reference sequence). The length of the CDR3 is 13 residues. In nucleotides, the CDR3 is TGTGCCAGCAGCGACCAGGGGGGAGAGGAGCAGTACTTC. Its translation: CASSDQGGEEQYF.

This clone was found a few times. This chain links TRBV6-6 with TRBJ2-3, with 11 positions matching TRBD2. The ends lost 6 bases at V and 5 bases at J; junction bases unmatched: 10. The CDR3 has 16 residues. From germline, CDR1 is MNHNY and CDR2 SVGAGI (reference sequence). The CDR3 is CASRDPGLAAGDTQYF. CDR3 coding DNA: TGTGCCAGCAGAGACCCGGGACTAGCGGCTGGAGATACGCAGTATTTT.

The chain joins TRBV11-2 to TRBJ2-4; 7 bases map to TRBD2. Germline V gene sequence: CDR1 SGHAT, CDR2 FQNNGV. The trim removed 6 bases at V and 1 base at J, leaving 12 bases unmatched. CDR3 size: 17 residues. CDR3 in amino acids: CASRSMGGTGAKNIQYF. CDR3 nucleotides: TGTGCCAGCAGGTCGATGGGGGGGACCGGTGCCAAAAACATTCAGTACTTC.

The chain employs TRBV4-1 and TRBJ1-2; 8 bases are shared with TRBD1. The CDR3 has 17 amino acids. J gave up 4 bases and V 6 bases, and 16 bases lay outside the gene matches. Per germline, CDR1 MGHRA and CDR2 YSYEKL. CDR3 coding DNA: TGCGCCAGCAGAAATCCGGGACAGGAAGCCAACCGCTATGGCTACACCTTC. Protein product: CASRNPGQEANRYGYTF.

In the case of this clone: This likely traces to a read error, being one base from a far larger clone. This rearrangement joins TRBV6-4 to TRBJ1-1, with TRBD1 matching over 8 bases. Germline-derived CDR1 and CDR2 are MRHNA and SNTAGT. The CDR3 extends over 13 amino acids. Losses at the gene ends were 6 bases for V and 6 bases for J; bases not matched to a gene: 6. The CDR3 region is CASSPDRDAEAFF. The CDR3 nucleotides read TGTGCCAGCAGCCCGGACAGGGACGCTGAAGCTTTCTTT.

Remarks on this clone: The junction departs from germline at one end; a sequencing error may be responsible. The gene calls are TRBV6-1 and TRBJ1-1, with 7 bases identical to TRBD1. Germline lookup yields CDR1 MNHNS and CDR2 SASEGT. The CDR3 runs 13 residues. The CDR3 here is CASSEVGTAGAFF. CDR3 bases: TGTGCCAGCAGCGAAGTCGGGACAGCGGGAGCTTTCTTT.

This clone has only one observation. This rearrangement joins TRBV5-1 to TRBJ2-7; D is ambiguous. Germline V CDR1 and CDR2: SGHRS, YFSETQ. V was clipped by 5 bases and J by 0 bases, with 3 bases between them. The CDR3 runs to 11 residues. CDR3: CASSSSYEQYF. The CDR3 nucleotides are TGCGCCAGCAGTAGCTCCTACGAGCAGTACTTC.

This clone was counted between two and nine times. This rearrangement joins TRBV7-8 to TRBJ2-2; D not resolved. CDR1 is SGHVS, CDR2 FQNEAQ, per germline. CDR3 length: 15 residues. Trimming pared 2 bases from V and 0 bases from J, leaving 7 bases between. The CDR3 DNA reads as TGTGCCAGCAGCTTAAGGCAGGCGAACACCGGGGAGCTGTTTTTT. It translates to CASSLRQANTGELFF.

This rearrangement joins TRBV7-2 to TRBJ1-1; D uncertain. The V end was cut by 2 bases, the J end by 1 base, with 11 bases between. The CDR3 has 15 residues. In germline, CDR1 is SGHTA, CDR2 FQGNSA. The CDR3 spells CASSLSASPNTEAFF. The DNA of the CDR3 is TGTGCCAGCAGCTTATCGGCCAGCCCGAACACTGAAGCTTTCTTT.

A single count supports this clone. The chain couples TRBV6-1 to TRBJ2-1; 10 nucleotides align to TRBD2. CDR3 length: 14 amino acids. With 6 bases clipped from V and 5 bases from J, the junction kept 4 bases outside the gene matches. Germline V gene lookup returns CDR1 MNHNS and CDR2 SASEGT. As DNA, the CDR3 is TGTGCCAGCAGCGCCGGGACTAGCGACAATGAGCAGTTCTTC. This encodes CASSAGTSDNEQFF.

The CDR3 sequence is CASSRVIGPEAFF. The CDR3 nucleotides read TGTGCCAGCAGCCGGGTTATCGGGCCTGAAGCTTTCTTT. This sequence joins TRBV11-2 and TRBJ1-1; D remains ambiguous. V was shortened by 5 bases and J by 6 bases, with 13 bases between the two germline ends. CDR1 and CDR2 (germline): SGHAT, FQNNGV. This CDR3 is 13 amino acids long.

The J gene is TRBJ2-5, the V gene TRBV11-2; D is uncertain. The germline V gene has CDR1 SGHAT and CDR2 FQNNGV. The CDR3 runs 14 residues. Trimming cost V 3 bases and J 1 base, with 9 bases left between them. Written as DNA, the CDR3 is TGTGCCAGCAGCTTGGGTAACCTCCAAGAGACCCAGTACTTC. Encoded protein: CASSLGNLQETQYF.

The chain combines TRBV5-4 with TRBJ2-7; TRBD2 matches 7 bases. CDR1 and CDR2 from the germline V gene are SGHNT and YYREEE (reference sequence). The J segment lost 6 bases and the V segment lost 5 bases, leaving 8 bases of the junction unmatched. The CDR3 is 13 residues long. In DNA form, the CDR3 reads TGTGCCAGCAGGTCCCGGGGGGTCCCCGAGCAGTACTTC. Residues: CASRSRGVPEQYF.